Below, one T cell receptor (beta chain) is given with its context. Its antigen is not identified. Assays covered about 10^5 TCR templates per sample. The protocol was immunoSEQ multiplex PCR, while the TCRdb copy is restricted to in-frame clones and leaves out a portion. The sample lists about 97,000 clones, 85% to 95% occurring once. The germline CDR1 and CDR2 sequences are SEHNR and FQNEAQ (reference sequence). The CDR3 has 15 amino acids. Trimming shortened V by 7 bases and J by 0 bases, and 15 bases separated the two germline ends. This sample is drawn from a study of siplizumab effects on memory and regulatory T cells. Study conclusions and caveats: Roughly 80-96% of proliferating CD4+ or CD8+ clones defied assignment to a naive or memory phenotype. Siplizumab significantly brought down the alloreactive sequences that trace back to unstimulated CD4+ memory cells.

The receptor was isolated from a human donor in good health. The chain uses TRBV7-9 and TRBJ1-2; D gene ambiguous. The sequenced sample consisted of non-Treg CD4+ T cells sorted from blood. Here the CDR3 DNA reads TGTGCCAGCACTTTAACGCGCAGTCCTAACTATGGCTACACCTTC. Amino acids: CASTLTRSPNYGYTF.